Following are 21 T cell receptor beta chains from one sample sequenced in a study of blood T cells in healthy people across ages. It was with a sample-barcoded 5' primer and a J-beta primer mix that a second PCR of about 7 to 12 cycles was run. Each CDR3 protein gets one entry after TCRdb re-called the 5' RACE reads with MiXCR. The data contain some 1,800,000 distinct CDR3 sequences, 39% of them seen just once; the ten biggest clones take up under 30%. Sequenced material: blood. These receptor sequences come from a human donor in good health.

The chain links TRBV5-4 to TRBJ1-2, with 7 bases fitting TRBD1. CDR3 size: 15 residues. Trimming at V came to 4 bases and at J to 6 bases, leaving 12 bases not matched to a gene. The germline V gene encodes CDR1 SGHNT and CDR2 YYREEE (reference sequence). The CDR3 reads CASSPAARQGNGYTF. DNA for the CDR3: TGTGCCAGCAGCCCGGCCGCTAGACAGGGAAATGGCTACACCTTC.

The table lists this clonotype with a few counts. This rearrangement joins TRBV20-1 to TRBJ2-3; D perhaps matches TRBD2 (5 bases). The CDR3 has 15 amino acids. V lost 2 bases and J lost 0, with 12 bases in between. CDR1 is DFQATT, CDR2 SNEGSKA, per germline (reference sequence). The CDR3 loop is CSARLSGTSTDTQYF. CDR3 DNA sequence: TGCAGTGCTAGACTGAGCGGAACTAGCACAGATACGCAGTATTTT.

This clonotype was found a few times. This chain links TRBV27 with TRBJ2-2; TRBD2 is a possible D gene (6 bases). Germline V CDR1 and CDR2: MNHEY, SMNVEV (reference sequence). Trimming pared 4 bases from V and 6 bases from J, leaving 9 bases between. This CDR3 comprises 13 residues. The CDR3 DNA is TGTGCCAGCAGTTGGGGCGGGGCCGGGGAGCTGTTTTTT. Amino acids: CASSWGGAGELFF.

The CDR3 here is CASSYPLNKGELFF. The CDR3 nucleotides are TGTGCCAGCAGTTACCCTCTCAACAAAGGGGAACTGTTTTTT. This rearrangement joins TRBV6-6 to TRBJ1-4; D is perhaps TRBD1 (5 bases). There are 14 residues in the CDR3. V lost 2 bases to trimming and J lost 12 bases, with 16 bases between them. CDR1 and CDR2 from the germline V gene are MNHNY and SVGAGI (reference sequence).

This clonotype has at least ten counts. The CDR3 spells CSVTLLHTDTQYF. The CDR3 DNA reads as TGCAGCGTGACACTCCTTCACACAGATACGCAGTATTTT. The rearrangement links TRBV29-1 to TRBJ2-3; the D is unclear. The CDR3 totals 13 residues. V lost 6 bases and J lost 2, with 12 bases in between. Per the germline V gene, CDR1 is SQVTM and CDR2 is ANQGSEA.

V and J are TRBV3-1 and TRBJ1-1; maybe TRBD1 (5 bases). CDR1 LGHDT and CDR2 YNNKEL come from the germline V gene (reference sequence). With 0 bases removed from V and 0 bases from J, the gap between germline ends came to 11 bases. The CDR3 length is 16 residues. The CDR3 loop reads CASSQDRMGLNTEAFF. DNA for the CDR3: TGTGCCAGCAGCCAAGATCGGATGGGACTGAACACTGAAGCTTTCTTT.

Remarks on this clonotype: A read error may explain this, as a much larger clone is one base away. The chain is built from TRBV5-6 and TRBJ1-2; TRBD1 is a possible D gene (5 bases). CDR3 size: 14 residues. The V and J ends lost 4 bases and 1 base respectively, with 11 bases between them. Germline assignment: CDR1 SGHDT and CDR2 YYEEEE. The CDR3 spells CASSRGGINYGYTF. The CDR3 DNA sequence: TGTGCCAGCAGCCGGGGGGGGATTAACTATGGCTACACCTTC.

This CDR3 reads CASSSRVGAGAGELFF. DNA of the CDR3: TGTGCCAGCAGCTCCCGGGTTGGGGCGGGTGCCGGGGAGCTGTTTTTT. This chain uses TRBV7-6 with TRBJ2-2, with D perhaps being TRBD1 or TRBD2 (5 bases each). The V gene lost 4 bases and the J gene lost 6 bases, with 18 bases spanning the gap. The germline V gene has CDR1 SGHVS and CDR2 FNYEAQ. The CDR3 totals 16 residues. The full variable domain, in which reference TRBV7-6 and TRBJ2-2 provide the parts outside the CDR3, is GAGVSQSPRYKVTKRGQDVALRCDPISGHVSLYWYRQALGQGPEFLTYFNYEAQQDKSGLPNDRFSAERPEGSISTLTIQRTEQRDSAMYRCASSSRVGAGAGELFFGEGSRLTVL.

The J gene is TRBJ1-4, the V gene TRBV19, with TRBD1 identical over 11 bases. CDR3 size: 16 residues. Germline values: CDR1 LNHDA, CDR2 SQIVND (reference sequence). With V trimmed by 5 bases and J by 6 bases, 8 bases remained unmatched. CDR3 in amino acids: CASSSGQGASDEKLFF. As DNA, the CDR3 is TGTGCCAGTAGTTCCGGACAGGGGGCGTCGGATGAAAAACTGTTTTTT.

This clonotype was counted between two and nine times. This chain uses TRBV6-1 with TRBJ2-3; 9 bases are a match to TRBD1. V gave up 6 bases and J gave up 2 bases; unmatched junction bases: 6. This CDR3 is built from 15 residues. CDR1 is MNHNS and CDR2 is SASEGT in the germline V gene. This CDR3 is CASRPRTGDTDTQYF. The CDR3 DNA is TGTGCCAGCAGACCTCGGACAGGGGACACAGATACGCAGTATTTT.

The V call is TRBV2, the J call TRBJ2-3, with 12 bases that match TRBD2. Germline V lookup: CDR1 SNHLY, CDR2 FYNNEI. Trimming cost V 2 bases and J 5 bases; bases outside gene matches: 5. This CDR3 is built from 16 residues. CDR3 loop: CASSELTSGGQDTQYF. In nucleotides, the CDR3 is TGTGCCAGCAGTGAACTGACTAGCGGGGGCCAAGATACGCAGTATTTT. Looking up the rest from reference TRBV2 and TRBJ2-3 gives the full variable domain: EPEVTQTPSHQVTQMGQEVILRCVPISNHLYFYWYRQILGQKVEFLVSFYNNEISEKSEIFDDQFSVERPDGSNFTLKIRSTKLEDSAMYFCASSELTSGGQDTQYFGPGTRLTVL.

The CDR3 loop reads CASLGHSNYGYTF. The DNA of the CDR3 is TGTGCCAGCCTAGGACACTCGAACTATGGCTACACCTTC. The chain employs TRBV2 and TRBJ1-2; possible D gene TRBD1, 5 bases. Trimming cost V 8 bases and J 2 bases, with 12 bases left between them. The CDR3 runs 13 residues. CDR1 and CDR2 from the germline V gene are SNHLY and FYNNEI.

The chain is built from TRBV6-5 and TRBJ2-7, with D unclear. The CDR3 has 16 residues. The V gene lost 0 bases and the J gene lost 2 bases, with 14 bases spanning the gap. CDR1 and CDR2 (germline): MNHEY, SVGAGI. The CDR3 DNA reads TGTGCCAGCAGTTACTCGCTAGGACCCAGGACCTACGAGCAGTACTTC. This translates into CASSYSLGPRTYEQYF.

The chain is built from TRBV5-6 and TRBJ2-5, with D perhaps TRBD1 (5 bases). Trimming took 4 bases from V and 2 from J, leaving 21 bases between them. Germline-derived CDR1 and CDR2 are SGHDT and YYEEEE. The CDR3 consists of 17 residues. The CDR3: CASSRIGDREFQETQYF. The CDR3 nucleotides read TGTGCCAGCAGCCGGATCGGAGACAGAGAATTTCAAGAGACCCAGTACTTC.

The rearrangement links TRBV5-1 to TRBJ1-5; 8 bases match TRBD1. The J segment lost 7 bases and the V segment lost 4 bases, leaving 10 bases of the junction unmatched. The CDR3 is 15 amino acids. Germline-derived CDR1 and CDR2 are SGHRS and YFSETQ. This CDR3 reads CASSPGSGGVQPQHF. CDR3 DNA sequence: TGCGCCAGCAGCCCTGGGTCAGGGGGCGTACAGCCCCAGCATTTT.

The J gene is TRBJ2-1, the V gene TRBV5-1, with 8 bases fitting TRBD1. V lost 4 bases, J lost 3 bases, and 6 bases stayed unmatched. Per germline, CDR1 SGHRS and CDR2 YFSETQ. The length of the CDR3 is 15 residues. The CDR3 region is CASSPRTGNYNEQFF. The CDR3 DNA reads as TGCGCCAGCAGCCCCCGGACAGGGAACTACAATGAGCAGTTCTTC. The whole variable domain, filled in from reference TRBV5-1 and TRBJ2-1, reads KAGVTQTPRYLIKTRGQQVTLSCSPISGHRSVSWYQQTPGQGLQFLFEYFSETQRNKGNFPGRFSGRQFSNSRSEMNVSTLELGDSALYLCASSPRTGNYNEQFFGPGTRLTVL.

This clonotype has just a few counts. The V gene is TRBV6-1, the J gene TRBJ2-1; 8 nucleotides align to TRBD2. The CDR3 contains 16 residues. The germline gives CDR1 MNHNS, CDR2 SASEGT. J was trimmed by 1 base and V by 6 bases; bases with no gene match: 8. In DNA form, the CDR3 reads TGTGCCAGCAGGTCAGCGGGGGCCGAGTCCTACAATGAGCAGTTCTTC. Its protein product is CASRSAGAESYNEQFF.

In its sample, this clonotype was seen once. V gene TRBV7-2 combines with J gene TRBJ2-4, with D perhaps TRBD1 (6 bases). The J call could be wrong; TRBJ2-7 is a better fit for the DNA end. Germline-derived CDR1 and CDR2 are SGHTA and FQGNSA. The CDR3 extends over 15 amino acids. The CDR3 loop reads CASSLDGQTRYEQYF. The CDR3 nucleotides read TGTGCCAGCAGCTTAGATGGACAGACACGCTACGAGCAGTACTTC.

CDR3 sequence (DNA): TGCGCCAGCAGCTTCCGCCCTAGGAACGAGCAGTACTTC. Translating it yields CASSFRPRNEQYF. The chain employs TRBV5-1 and TRBJ2-5; D uncertain. With the DNA end fitting TRBJ2-7 better, the J assignment may be wrong. Germline CDR1 is SGHRS and CDR2 is YFSETQ. The CDR3 runs to 13 residues.

This chain uses TRBV3-1 with TRBJ2-7; the D gene is possibly TRBD1 (5 bases). This CDR3 is built from 15 residues. V shed 1 base and J shed 1 base, with 11 bases lying between them. Germline loops: CDR1 LGHDT, CDR2 YNNKEL (reference sequence). This chain's CDR3 is CASSQVRTLSYEQYF. The CDR3 DNA follows: TGTGCCAGCAGCCAAGTGCGGACACTATCCTACGAGCAGTACTTC.

This clonotype came up a few times. The CDR3 region has the DNA TGCGCCAGCAGCCTTCAATCTAGCGGGGGGGCAGTAAATGAGCAGTTCTTC. Translation: CASSLQSSGGAVNEQFF. The V gene is TRBV4-1, the J gene TRBJ2-1, with TRBD2 matching over 12 bases. The V and J ends lost 4 bases and 7 bases, in that order; junction bases with no gene match: 11. Germline CDR1 reads MGHRA; CDR2 reads YSYEKL. The CDR3 has 17 amino acids.